A selection of T cell receptor beta chains follows, all from one sample in a study of CD8 T cells in Susac syndrome. MiXCR, applied by TCRdb to the immunoSEQ multiplex PCR reads, yields one record per CDR3 protein. Of about 250,000 distinct CDR3 sequences in the sample, over 85% were seen once. The source material was CD4+ T cells from PBMCs. The receptors come from a human donor with multiple sclerosis. Both conserved end residues are part of each CDR3. Fields, in order: D gene, clone size, V gene, J gene, CDR3 protein, CDR3 DNA. The D gene is left open where the match is weak. Size is stated for part of the rows, as once, few or many counts, or as a class when the clone is expanded.

>TRBD2|NA|TRBV5-1|TRBJ2-4
CASSPTAGDQNIQYF
TGCGCCAGCAGCCCTACAGCGGGAGACCAAAACATTCAGTACTTC
>NA|NA|TRBV30|TRBJ2-1
CAWSESASYNEQFF
TGTGCCTGGAGTGAGTCAGCCTCCTACAATGAGCAGTTCTTC
>NA|few|TRBV5-6|TRBJ2-2
CASSLVGGSNTGELFF
TGTGCCAGCAGCTTGGTTGGGGGGTCCAACACCGGGGAGCTGTTTTTT
>TRBD1|NA|TRBV18|TRBJ1-2
CASSLFGTGLDYGYTF
TGTGCCAGCTCACTTTTCGGGACAGGGCTGGACTATGGCTACACCTTC
>TRBD1|NA|TRBV29-1|TRBJ1-5
CSVVTGGGNQPQHF
TGCAGCGTGGTGACAGGGGGAGGCAATCAGCCCCAGCATTTT
>NA|NA|TRBV7-9|TRBJ2-5
CASSPLWSQETQYF
TGTGCCAGCAGCCCCCTGTGGAGTCAAGAGACCCAGTACTTC
>NA|NA|TRBV6-6|TRBJ2-1
CASSFGQSYNEQFF
TGTGCCAGCAGTTTTGGGCAATCCTACAATGAGCAGTTCTTC
>NA|NA|TRBV3-1|TRBJ2-7
CASSQERSREQYF
TGTGCCAGCAGCCAAGAAAGGAGTCGCGAGCAGTACTTC
>TRBD1|NA|TRBV6-1|TRBJ2-5
CASSEAQGAPGETQYF
TGTGCCAGCAGTGAAGCCCAGGGGGCGCCGGGGGAGACCCAGTACTTC
>NA|NA|TRBV4-1|TRBJ2-4
CASSPQEGTKNIQYF
TGCGCCAGCAGCCCCCAAGAAGGGACCAAAAACATTCAGTACTTC
>NA|NA|TRBV27|TRBJ1-5
CASSLQVNQPQHF
TGTGCCAGCAGCCTCCAGGTCAATCAGCCCCAGCATTTT
>TRBD1|NA|TRBV20-1|TRBJ1-5
CSARGPGQGSGNQPQHF
TGCAGTGCTAGAGGCCCGGGACAGGGTTCGGGCAATCAGCCCCAGCATTTT